These T cell receptor beta chains were read from a single sample in a study of blood T cell repertoires in COVID-19. Measured with immunoSEQ multiplex PCR; TCRdb has only the in-frame clones, and not every one. The sample records 69,000 or so clones, 90% being singletons. The sequencing sample was made of peripheral blood. The receptors derive from a man aged 45-65 years with acute or convalescent COVID-19. CDR3s include the opening cysteine and the closing phenylalanine or tryptophan. A D gene is named only where the DNA matches it firmly. The listing skips clone size in some rows; elsewhere it reads once, few, many or a size class.

D	size	V	J	CDR3	DNA
.	.	TRBV7-2	TRBJ2-3	CASSLAGITDTQYF	TGTGCCAGCAGCTTAGCGGGCATCACAGATACGCAGTATTTT
.	.	TRBV18	TRBJ1-5	CASSVLQDQPQHF	TGTGCCAGCTCGGTGCTCCAGGATCAGCCCCAGCATTTT
TRBD1	.	TRBV10-3	TRBJ2-5	CAISGINYRDRAGETQYF	TGTGCCATCAGCGGTATAAACTACCGGGACAGGGCCGGGGAGACCCAGTACTTC
.	.	TRBV2	TRBJ1-4	CASRTLPGQQNEKLFF	TGTGCCAGCAGAACACTCCCTGGACAGCAGAATGAAAAACTGTTTTTT
TRBD1	.	TRBV10-3	TRBJ2-1	CAILRTGDIWNEQFF	TGTGCCATTCTTCGGACAGGGGACATATGGAATGAGCAGTTCTTC
.	.	TRBV3-1/TRBV3-2	TRBJ2-2	CASSQGQRDTGELFF	TGTGCCAGCAGCCAAGGTCAGCGGGACACCGGGGAGCTGTTTTTT
TRBD1	.	TRBV6-6	TRBJ1-4	CASSYSKTGGVEKLFF	TGTGCCAGCAGTTACTCGAAGACAGGGGGCGTTGAAAAACTGTTTTTT
TRBD2	.	TRBV18	TRBJ2-1	CASSPPLSGGNEQFF	TGTGCCAGCTCACCACCCCTTAGCGGGGGGAATGAGCAGTTCTTC
TRBD2	.	TRBV7-2	TRBJ2-3	CASRLAGGQADTQYF	TGTGCCAGCAGACTAGCGGGAGGGCAGGCAGATACGCAGTATTTT
.	.	TRBV29-1	TRBJ2-1	CSVEGKGHRVYNEQFF	TGCAGCGTTGAAGGGAAGGGACACCGAGTCTACAATGAGCAGTTCTTC
TRBD1	.	TRBV2	TRBJ2-7	CASSQSTGGYEQYF	TGTGCCAGCAGCCAATCGACAGGGGGATACGAGCAGTACTTC
TRBD1	.	TRBV10-3	TRBJ2-3	CAISESGTGPQSSTDTQYF	TGTGCCATCAGTGAGTCTGGGACAGGGCCCCAATCTAGCACAGATACGCAGTATTTT
TRBD2	.	TRBV6-2/TRBV6-3	TRBJ2-7	CASSLKGLAGIYEQYF	TGTGCCAGCAGTCTAAAAGGACTAGCGGGAATCTACGAGCAGTACTTC
.	.	TRBV10-3	TRBJ2-2	CAINPQGTRDTGELFF	TGTGCCATCAATCCCCAGGGGACCCGAGACACCGGGGAGCTGTTTTTT
TRBD2	.	TRBV7-9	TRBJ2-3	CASSLVQGGADTQYF	TGTGCCAGCAGCTTAGTGCAGGGAGGGGCAGATACGCAGTATTTT
TRBD1	.	TRBV5-5	TRBJ1-2	CASGQGAANYGYTF	TGTGCCAGCGGGCAGGGGGCAGCGAACTATGGCTACACCTTC
TRBD2	few	TRBV4-1	TRBJ2-3	CASSQIAGVDTQYF	TGCGCCAGCAGCCAAATAGCGGGAGTGGATACGCAGTATTTT
.	once	TRBV10-1	TRBJ1-3	CASSENRTSSGNTIYF	TGCGCCAGCAGTGAGAACAGGACTAGCTCTGGAAACACCATATATTTT
.	.	TRBV7-9	TRBJ2-2	CASSLVSGVNTGELFF	TGTGCCAGCAGCTTAGTTTCGGGGGTTAACACCGGGGAGCTGTTTTTT
.	.	TRBV7-9	TRBJ2-3	CASTKGARRDTQYF	TGTGCCAGCACCAAGGGAGCCCGGCGGGATACGCAGTATTTT
.	few	TRBV18	TRBJ2-3	CASSMTGSTDTQYF	TGTGCCAGCTCGATGACTGGTAGCACAGATACGCAGTATTTT
TRBD1	.	TRBV10-3	TRBJ1-2	CAISEGTGGPGYTF	TGTGCCATCAGCGAGGGGACAGGCGGTCCTGGCTACACCTTC
TRBD1	.	TRBV12-5	TRBJ2-7	CASGLVLGQGFYEQYF	TGTGCTAGTGGTTTGGTCCTCGGACAGGGCTTCTACGAGCAGTACTTC
TRBD1	.	TRBV30	TRBJ1-5	CAWSTGYNQPQHF	TGTGCCTGGTCGACAGGGTACAATCAGCCCCAGCATTTT
TRBD1	.	TRBV19	TRBJ1-5	CASSIRGQGNQPQHF	TGTGCCAGTAGTATACGGGGACAGGGAAATCAGCCCCAGCATTTT
TRBD1	few	TRBV19	TRBJ2-7	CASSAGQGYEQYF	TGTGCCAGTAGTGCGGGACAGGGCTACGAGCAGTACTTC
TRBD2	.	TRBV6-5	TRBJ2-5	CASSSFREGKETQYF	TGTGCCAGCAGTTCTTTTAGGGAGGGCAAAGAGACCCAGTACTTC
TRBD1	.	TRBV29-1	TRBJ1-2	CSDFTGVGYTF	TGCAGCGACTTCACAGGGGTTGGCTACACCTTC
.	.	TRBV2	TRBJ1-6	CASRKQVPPLHF	TGTGCCAGCAGGAAACAGGTGCCACCCCTCCACTTT
TRBD1	once	TRBV5-1	TRBJ1-1	CASSYSGQGGTEAFF	TGCGCCAGCAGCTACTCGGGACAGGGTGGGACTGAAGCTTTCTTT
TRBD1	.	TRBV2	TRBJ2-7	CASRSRGQGPEQYF	TGTGCCAGCAGATCAAGGGGACAGGGGCCTGAACAGTACTTC
TRBD1	.	TRBV24-1	TRBJ2-1	CATSEGTAYNEQFF	TGTGCCACCAGTGAAGGGACAGCTTACAATGAGCAGTTCTTC
.	.	TRBV9	TRBJ1-1	CASSVDPYTEAFF	TGTGCCAGCAGCGTAGATCCCTACACTGAAGCTTTCTTT
.	.	TRBV12-5	TRBJ1-2	CASGLVPEGYYGYTF	TGTGCTAGTGGTTTGGTACCGGAGGGATACTATGGCTACACCTTC
.	.	TRBV7-9	TRBJ2-1	CASSLVGGQFF	TGTGCCAGCAGCTTAGTGGGGGGGCAGTTCTTC
.	.	TRBV19	TRBJ1-6	CASSTYTVDNSPLHF	TGTGCCAGTAGTACATACACCGTGGATAATTCACCCCTCCACTTT
.	.	TRBV30	TRBJ2-7	CAWSVLGPDGHYEQYF	TGTGCCTGGAGTGTACTAGGCCCCGATGGCCACTACGAGCAGTACTTC
.	.	TRBV12-3/TRBV12-4	TRBJ2-3	CASSPGTDTQYF	TGTGCCAGCAGCCCGGGGACAGATACGCAGTATTTT
.	.	TRBV18	TRBJ2-1	CASSPPGWRGSYNEQFF	TGTGCCAGCTCACCACCGGGCTGGCGGGGCTCCTACAATGAGCAGTTCTTC
.	.	TRBV11-2	TRBJ2-2	CASSLGRDYTGELFF	TGTGCCAGCAGCTTAGGGCGGGATTACACCGGGGAGCTGTTTTTT
TRBD1	.	TRBV5-4	TRBJ2-3	CASSLQGPDTQYF	TGTGCCAGCAGCTTACAGGGGCCAGATACGCAGTATTTT
.	.	TRBV19	TRBJ1-1	CASRALHEAFF	TGTGCCAGTAGGGCCCTGCACGAAGCTTTCTTT
.	.	TRBV7-2	TRBJ2-1	CAREMAPALF	TGTGCCAGGGAGATGGCGCCAGCGCTCTTC
.	once	TRBV27	TRBJ2-5	CASSYRNQETQYF	TGTGCCAGCAGTTACAGAAACCAAGAGACCCAGTACTTC
.	.	TRBV3-1/TRBV3-2	TRBJ1-2	CASSRRQANYGYTF	TGTGCCAGCAGCCGGCGGCAAGCTAACTATGGCTACACCTTC
TRBD2	.	TRBV2	TRBJ2-5	CARTGLAGETQYF	TGTGCCAGAACGGGACTAGCGGGGGAGACCCAGTACTTC
.	.	TRBV5-4	TRBJ2-7	CASRRNRVSSEQYF	TGTGCCAGCAGGAGGAACAGGGTATCATCCGAGCAGTACTTC
TRBD1	.	TRBV6-6	TRBJ1-2	CASREQGGGYTF	TGTGCCAGCAGAGAACAGGGGGGCGGCTACACCTTC
.	.	TRBV19	TRBJ1-1	CASSIGGNTEAFF	TGTGCCAGTAGTATCGGCGGGAACACTGAAGCTTTCTTT
TRBD2	.	TRBV6-2/TRBV6-3	TRBJ2-5	CASSFGLAGGYLQRETQYF	TGTGCCAGCAGTTTCGGACTAGCGGGAGGTTATTTACAGCGGGAGACCCAGTACTTC
TRBD1	.	TRBV3-1/TRBV3-2	TRBJ1-6	CASSPIGQGRVSPLHF	TGTGCCAGCAGCCCCATAGGACAGGGCAGGGTTTCACCCCTCCACTTT
.	few	TRBV7-9	TRBJ2-2	CASSFMRDTGELFF	TGTGCCAGCAGCTTTATGAGGGACACCGGGGAGCTGTTTTTT
TRBD1	.	TRBV19	TRBJ1-2	CASSPDRGYGYTF	TGTGCCAGTAGTCCCGACAGGGGCTATGGCTACACCTTC
.	once	TRBV6-1	TRBJ2-6	CASSERLGGANVLTF	TGTGCCAGCAGTGAAAGGTTGGGCGGGGCCAACGTCCTGACTTTC
TRBD2	.	TRBV7-2	TRBJ2-3	CASSKGLAGDTQYF	TGTGCCAGCAGCAAGGGACTAGCTGGAGATACGCAGTATTTT